The clone carrying this T cell receptor beta chain was picked up one time. Relative to the germline gene, one junction end is altered; a read error may explain this. Synthesis of TCR beta cDNA was carried out from about 540 ng total RNA with a constant-region primer. A slightly modified ARM-PCR protocol with three nested multiplex PCR rounds produced these TCR beta libraries. TRBV1-TRBV30 forward primers and a C-beta reverse primer were used in the first two PCR rounds, which each ran for around 10 cycles. A single record per CDR3 protein comes from TCRdb applying MiXCR to the multiplex PCR reads. The table lists some 110,000 distinct CDR3 sequences, 80% to 85% of them singletons, with around 21% in the top ten. These data belong to a study of tumor-infiltrating lymphocytes in primary liver carcinoma. The CDR3 runs to 17 residues. The germline V gene encodes CDR1 SEHNR and CDR2 FQNEAQ (reference sequence).

Without any cell sorting, roughly 20-33 mg of bulk tissue yielded co-extracted RNA and DNA. This rearrangement joins TRBV7-9 to TRBJ2-1, with D possibly TRBD2 on 7 matching bases. Source material: liver tumor tissue from sampling region 3. The subset is: tumor region T3, left-lateral pole. This TCR came from a man aged 40-50 years with primary liver carcinoma and hepatitis B virus infection. In DNA, the CDR3 is TGTGCCAGGAGCCACCGGTTGAGGGGGAGGGGATACAATGAACAGTTCTTC. As protein: CARSHRLRGRGYNEQFF.